This T cell receptor (beta chain) was sequenced in a study of early T cells in non-severe SARS-CoV-2 infection. The length of the CDR3 is 15 residues. V lost 1 base and J lost 2, with 12 bases in between. Germline loops: CDR1 LNHNV, CDR2 YYDKDF (reference sequence). The sample holds many counts of this clonotype. One entry per CDR3 protein results from TCRdb running MiXCR on the 5' RACE reads. The profile shows approximately 45,000 distinct CDR3 sequences, 11% of them singletons. Sequencing input: whole blood. J is TRBJ2-7 and V is TRBV15; no firm D call. The sequence derives from an adult who was a healthcare worker with PCR-confirmed SARS-CoV-2 infection or an uninfected control (not recorded which). Here the CDR3 DNA reads TGTGCCACCAGCAGAGGGGCCGAACCTACCTACGAGCAGTACTTC. It codes for CATSRGAEPTYEQYF.